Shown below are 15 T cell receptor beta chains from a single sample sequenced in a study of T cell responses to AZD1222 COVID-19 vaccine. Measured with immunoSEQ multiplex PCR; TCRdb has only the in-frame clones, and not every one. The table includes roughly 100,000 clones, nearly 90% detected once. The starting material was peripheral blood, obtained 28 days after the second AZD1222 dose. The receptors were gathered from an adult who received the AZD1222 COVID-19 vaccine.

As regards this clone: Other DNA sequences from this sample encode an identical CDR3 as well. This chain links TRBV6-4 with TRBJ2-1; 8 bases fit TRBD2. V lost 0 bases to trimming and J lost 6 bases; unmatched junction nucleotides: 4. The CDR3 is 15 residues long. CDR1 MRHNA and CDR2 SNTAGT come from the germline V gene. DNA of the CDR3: TGTGCCAGCAGTGACTCTACAAGCGGGAGCAATGAGCAGTTCTTC. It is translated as CASSDSTSGSNEQFF.

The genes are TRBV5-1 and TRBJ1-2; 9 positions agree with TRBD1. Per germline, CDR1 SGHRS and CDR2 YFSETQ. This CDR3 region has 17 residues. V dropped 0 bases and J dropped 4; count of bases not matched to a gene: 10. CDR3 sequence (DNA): TGCGCCAGCAGCTTGGGGATCCGGGACAGGGTATTCTATGGCTACACCTTC. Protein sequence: CASSLGIRDRVFYGYTF.

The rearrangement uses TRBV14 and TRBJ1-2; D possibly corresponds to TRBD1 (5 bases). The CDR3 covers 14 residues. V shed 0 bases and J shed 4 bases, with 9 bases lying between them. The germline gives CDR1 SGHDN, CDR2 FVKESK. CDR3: CASSQDRDVYGYTF. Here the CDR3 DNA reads TGTGCCAGCAGCCAAGACAGGGACGTCTATGGCTACACCTTC.

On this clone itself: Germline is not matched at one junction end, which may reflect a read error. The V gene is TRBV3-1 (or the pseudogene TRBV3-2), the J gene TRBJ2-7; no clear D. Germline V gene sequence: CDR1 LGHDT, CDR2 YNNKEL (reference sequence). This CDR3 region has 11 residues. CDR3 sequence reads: CASSHGYQQYF. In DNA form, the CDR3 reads TGTGCCAGCAGCCATGGCTACCAGCAGTACTTC.

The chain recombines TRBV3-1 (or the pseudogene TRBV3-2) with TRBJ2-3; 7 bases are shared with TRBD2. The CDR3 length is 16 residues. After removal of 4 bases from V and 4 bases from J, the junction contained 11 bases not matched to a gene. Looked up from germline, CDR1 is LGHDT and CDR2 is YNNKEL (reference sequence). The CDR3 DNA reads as TGTGCCAGCAGCCCCGTACTAGCGAGCACGGCAGATACGCAGTATTTT. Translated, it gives CASSPVLASTADTQYF.

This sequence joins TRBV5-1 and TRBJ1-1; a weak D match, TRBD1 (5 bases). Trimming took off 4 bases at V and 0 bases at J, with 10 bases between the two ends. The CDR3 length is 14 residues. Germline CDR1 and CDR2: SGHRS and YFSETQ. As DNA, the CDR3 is TGCGCCAGCAGCCCGGGGACGCTGAACACTGAAGCTTTCTTT. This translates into CASSPGTLNTEAFF.

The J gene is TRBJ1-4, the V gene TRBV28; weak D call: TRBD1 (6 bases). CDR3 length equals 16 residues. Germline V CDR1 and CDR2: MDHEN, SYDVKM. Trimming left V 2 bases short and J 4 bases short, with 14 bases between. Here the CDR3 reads CASSLLQGAFNEKLFF. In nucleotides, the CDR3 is TGTGCCAGCAGTTTACTACAGGGAGCCTTTAATGAAAAACTGTTTTTT. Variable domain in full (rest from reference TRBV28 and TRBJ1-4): DVKVTQSSRYLVKRTGEKVFLECVQDMDHENMFWYRQDPGLGLRLIYFSYDVKMKEKGDIPEGYSVSREKKERFSLILESASTNQTSMYLCASSLLQGAFNEKLFFGSGTQLSVL.

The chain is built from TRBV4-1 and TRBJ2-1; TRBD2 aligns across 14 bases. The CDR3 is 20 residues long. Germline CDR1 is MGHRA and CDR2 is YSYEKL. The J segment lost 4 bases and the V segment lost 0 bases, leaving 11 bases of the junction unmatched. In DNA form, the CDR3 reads TGCGCCAGCAGCCAAGAAAGGAGAAGGACTAGCGGGAGGTCTTACAATGAGCAGTTCTTC. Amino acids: CASSQERRRTSGRSYNEQFF.

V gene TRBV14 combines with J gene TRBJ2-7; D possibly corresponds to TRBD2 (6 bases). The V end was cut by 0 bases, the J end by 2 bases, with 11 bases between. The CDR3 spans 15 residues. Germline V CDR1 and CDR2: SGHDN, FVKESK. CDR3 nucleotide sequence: TGTGCCAGCAGCCAAGATCATGCGGGACCCTACGAGCAGTACTTC. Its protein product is CASSQDHAGPYEQYF.

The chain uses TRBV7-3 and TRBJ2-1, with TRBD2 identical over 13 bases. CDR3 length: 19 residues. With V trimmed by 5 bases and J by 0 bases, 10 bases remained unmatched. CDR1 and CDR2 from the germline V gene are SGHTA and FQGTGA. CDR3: CASSRTSGSQLSSYNEQFF. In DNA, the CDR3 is TGTGCCAGCAGCCGGACTAGCGGGAGCCAACTCAGCTCCTACAATGAGCAGTTCTTC.

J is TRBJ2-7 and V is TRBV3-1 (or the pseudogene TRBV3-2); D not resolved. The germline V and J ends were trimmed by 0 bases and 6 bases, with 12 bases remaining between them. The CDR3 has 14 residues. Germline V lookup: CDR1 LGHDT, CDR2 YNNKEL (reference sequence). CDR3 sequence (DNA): TGTGCCAGCAGCCAAGATCACGGCAGCAGCGAGCAGTACTTC. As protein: CASSQDHGSSEQYF.

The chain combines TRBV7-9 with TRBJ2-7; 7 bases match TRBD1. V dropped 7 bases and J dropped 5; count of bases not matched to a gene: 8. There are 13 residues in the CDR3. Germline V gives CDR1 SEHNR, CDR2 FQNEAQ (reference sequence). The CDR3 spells CASNRDSEDEQYF. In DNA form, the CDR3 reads TGTGCCAGCAACAGGGACAGCGAGGACGAGCAGTACTTC.

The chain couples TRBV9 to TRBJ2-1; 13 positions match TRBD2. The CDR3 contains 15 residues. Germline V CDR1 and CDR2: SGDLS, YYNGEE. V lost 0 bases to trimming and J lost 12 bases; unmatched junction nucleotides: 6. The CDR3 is CASSVGGLAGEGQFF. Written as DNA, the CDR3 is TGTGCCAGCAGCGTAGGAGGACTAGCGGGAGAAGGGCAGTTCTTC.

CDR3 amino acids: CASSLGRGVAENTGELFF. CDR3 DNA sequence: TGTGCCAGCAGCTTAGGGAGGGGCGTAGCGGAAAACACCGGGGAGCTGTTTTTT. The chain recombines TRBV7-6 with TRBJ2-2; possibly TRBD2 for D (6 bases). Germline CDR1 SGHVS, CDR2 FNYEAQ. Trimming took off 1 base at V and 2 bases at J, with 17 bases between the two ends. This CDR3 spans 18 amino acids.

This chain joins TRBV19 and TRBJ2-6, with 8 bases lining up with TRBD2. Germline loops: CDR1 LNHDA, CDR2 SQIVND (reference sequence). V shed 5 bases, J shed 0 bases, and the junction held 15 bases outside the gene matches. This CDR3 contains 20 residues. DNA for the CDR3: TGTGCCAGTAGTTCTCGGGTTTTGTTAGCGGGAAGCTCTGGGGCCAACGTCCTGACTTTC. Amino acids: CASSSRVLLAGSSGANVLTF.